This T cell receptor (beta chain) was obtained from a study of blood T cell repertoires in COVID-19. Profiling relied on immunoSEQ multiplex PCR, and the TCRdb table lists in-frame clones only, not all of them. The profile shows about 140,000 clones, about nine tenths of them singletons. The CDR3 covers 13 residues. CDR1 and CDR2 from the germline V gene are KGHSH and LQKENI. V shed 1 base and J 7 bases; nucleotides not matched to a gene: 4. Sequencing used peripheral blood. The chain recombines TRBV18 with TRBJ2-7; 7 bases match TRBD1. This sequence originates from a man aged 45-65 years with active or convalescent COVID-19. CDR3 protein: CASSPREQGEQYF. For the CDR3, the DNA is TGTGCCAGCTCACCACGGGAACAGGGGGAGCAGTACTTC.